What follows describes a single T cell receptor beta chain. Its antigen is currently unknown. Its ends do not fully match the called genes, so a read error is possible. The CDR3 has 15 residues. Germline loops: CDR1 SNHLY, CDR2 FYNNEI. This sample was taken from a study of cytomegalovirus exposure and HLA in healthy donors. Primers included in the PCR were 60 Vbeta and 13 Jbeta primers. Sequenced by immunoSEQ multiplex PCR; TCRdb stores in-frame clones only, minus some. This table holds around 92,000 clones, about four fifths found once. Regarding the study as a whole: A later analysis linked a missense variant in DCLRE1C to the trimming of TCR beta V and J genes.

This TCR was recovered from a female donor in good health and CMV-seropositive. The V gene is TRBV2, the J gene TRBJ1-1, with TRBD1 matching over 8 bases. Sequencing used PBMCs. DNA for the CDR3: TGTGCCAGCAGCGAAGGACAGGGCCCGAACACTGAAGCTTTCTTT. This sequence encodes CASSEGQGPNTEAFF.